The clone carrying this T cell receptor beta chain has a single count. The germline CDR1 and CDR2 sequences are LNHDA and SQIVND (reference sequence). The junction had 16 bases not matched to a gene; V was cut back by 5 bases and J by 2 bases. The CDR3 length is 18 residues. The data derive from a study of T cell responses to AZD1222 COVID-19 vaccine. Produced via immunoSEQ multiplex PCR; TCRdb's table is partial and in-frame only. The sample has about 120,000 clones, approximately 91% seen once. This sequence originates from an adult in good health. The sequencing here drew on peripheral blood, taken on day 0 of AZD1222 vaccination. The rearrangement uses TRBV19 and TRBJ1-1; 8 nucleotides align to TRBD1. The CDR3 DNA follows: TGTGCCAGTAGTCTACAGGACAGGGCGACGGTCCGAAACACTGAAGCTTTCTTT. Amino acids: CASSLQDRATVRNTEAFF.